Sequencing of this T cell receptor beta chain was carried out in a study of shared clonotypes between healthy human individuals. Across the whole study: For every donor, three CD4 naive, three CD4 memory, two CD8 naive and one CD8 memory plates were used.

Assay used: immunoSEQ multiplex PCR; TCRdb lists only in-frame clones, some missing. Of around 600,000 clones in the sample, around 95% are singletons; the top ten hold about 0.11%. The CDR3 runs 16 residues. The germline V gene has CDR1 LGHNA and CDR2 YNFKEQ. Trimming at V came to 2 bases and at J to 6 bases, leaving 8 bases not matched to a gene. Terminally differentiated effector memory CD45RA+ cells were excluded by CCR7 positive selection of CD45RO-negative cells. The sequence came from a woman under 40 in good health. The chain is built from TRBV4-2 and TRBJ2-3, with TRBD2 identical over 10 bases. The sample comprised naive CD8+ T cells sorted from blood. This chain's CDR3 is CASSQRLAGEADTQYF. The CDR3 nucleotides read TGTGCCAGCAGCCAACGGCTAGCGGGAGAGGCCGATACGCAGTATTTT.